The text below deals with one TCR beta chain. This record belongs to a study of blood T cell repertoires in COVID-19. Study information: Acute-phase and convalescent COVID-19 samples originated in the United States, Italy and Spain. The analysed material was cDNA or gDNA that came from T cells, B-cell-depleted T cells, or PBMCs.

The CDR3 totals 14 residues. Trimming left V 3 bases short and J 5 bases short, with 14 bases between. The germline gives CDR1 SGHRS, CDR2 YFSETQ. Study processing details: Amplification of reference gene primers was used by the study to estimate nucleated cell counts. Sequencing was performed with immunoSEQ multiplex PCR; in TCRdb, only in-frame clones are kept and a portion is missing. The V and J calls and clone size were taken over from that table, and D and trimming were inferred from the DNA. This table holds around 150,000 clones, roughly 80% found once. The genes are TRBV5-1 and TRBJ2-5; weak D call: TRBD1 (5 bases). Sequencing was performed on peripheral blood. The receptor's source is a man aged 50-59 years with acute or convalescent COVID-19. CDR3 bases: TGCGCCAGCAGCTCCGACAGCACCCGGGAGACCCAGTACTTC. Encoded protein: CASSSDSTRETQYF.